Following are 2 T cell receptor beta chains from one sample sequenced in a study of T cells in Graves' hyperthyroidism and ophthalmopathy. RNA transcripts provided the source from which TCR beta CDR3 regions were amplified. First-round RT-PCR of the TCR CDR3 relied on the HTBI primer set. TCRdb passed the multiplex PCR reads through MiXCR, listing each CDR3 protein once. The profile covers some 600,000 distinct CDR3 sequences, with approximately 15% appearing a single time and 5.8% taken by the ten largest. Sequenced sample: blood. These receptors came from a woman aged 25 to 39 with Graves' hyperthyroidism that later progressed to Graves' ophthalmopathy.

This clonotype was counted between two and nine times. This rearrangement joins TRBV10-3 to TRBJ1-2; TRBD1 agrees at 7 bases. The CDR3 loop spans 15 amino acids. CDR1 is ENHRY, CDR2 SYGVKD, per germline. V dropped 6 bases and J dropped 2; count of bases not matched to a gene: 9. The CDR3 DNA is TGTGCCATCAGCCAAACGGGACAGATAAACTATGGCTACACCTTC. It translates to CAISQTGQINYGYTF.

This clonotype was seen ten or more times. A much larger clone lies one base from this, so it may be a read error. The chain joins TRBV12-3 or TRBV12-4 to TRBJ2-3; 10 bases are a match to TRBD2. This CDR3 spans 16 amino acids. CDR3 sequence (DNA): TGTGTCAGCAGCCCCGCCCCCGGTAGCGGGAGGGATACGCAGTATTTT. Translated: CVSSPAPGSGRDTQYF.